These 25 T cell receptor beta chains came from one sample sequenced in a study of T cells in Graves' hyperthyroidism and ophthalmopathy. TCR beta CDR3 sequences were amplified from RNA transcripts. RT-PCR in the first round (using the HTBI primer set) targeted the TCR CDR3. MiXCR, run by TCRdb on the multiplex PCR reads, gives a single entry per CDR3 protein. The table includes about half a million distinct CDR3 sequences, around a fifth detected once. The specimen sequenced was blood. These receptors all come from a woman aged 70-85 years with Graves' ophthalmopathy.

A remark on this clonotype: With a much larger clone just one base away, this may be a read error. This chain uses TRBV2 with TRBJ2-3, with 7 positions matching TRBD1. Germline lookup yields CDR1 SNHLY and CDR2 FYNNEI. This CDR3 region has 17 residues. CDR3: CASSAIPDRTYTDAQYF. The CDR3 coding sequence is TGTGCCAGCAGTGCCATCCCGGACAGGACATACACAGATGCGCAGTATTTT.

This clonotype was seen ten or more times. This chain links TRBV7-2 with TRBJ2-7, with a possible D match to TRBD2 (6 bases). V gave up 2 bases and J gave up 2 bases, with 13 bases separating them. Germline V gene lookup returns CDR1 SGHTA and CDR2 FQGNSA. CDR3 length: 15 residues. CDR3 loop: CASSLRDFLPYEQYF. DNA for the CDR3: TGTGCCAGCAGCTTACGGGACTTCCTCCCCTACGAGCAGTACTTC.

This clonotype occurred a few times. This sequence joins TRBV6-1 and TRBJ1-2; tentative D call: TRBD1 (5 bases). Between the trimmed V and J ends, which lost 2 bases and 13 bases, there was a span of 14 bases. This CDR3 has 12 amino acids. Germline loops: CDR1 MNHNS, CDR2 SASEGT. CDR3 in DNA: TGTGCCAGCAGTGAACCAGGACACGATTTCACCTTC. Protein product: CASSEPGHDFTF.

This clonotype was counted between two and nine times. This chain uses TRBV7-8 with TRBJ2-5, with TRBD1 matching over 9 bases. This CDR3 spans 17 amino acids. Trimming at V came to 2 bases and at J to 5 bases, leaving 12 bases not matched to a gene. The V gene's germline CDR1 is SGHVS and CDR2 FQNEAQ. CDR3 amino acids: CASSLRGQGWARETQYF. In nucleotides, the CDR3 is TGTGCCAGCAGCTTAAGGGGACAGGGATGGGCCAGGGAGACCCAGTACTTC.

The sample holds many counts of this clonotype. The chain employs TRBV2 and TRBJ2-7, with D maybe TRBD1 (5 bases). The V end lost 2 bases, the J end lost 5 bases, and 7 bases lay between the germline ends. The germline gives CDR1 SNHLY, CDR2 FYNNEI. The CDR3 is 12 residues long. The CDR3 region is CASSEQGNEQYF. CDR3 DNA: TGTGCCAGCAGTGAACAGGGAAACGAGCAGTACTTC.

This clonotype was seen many times. This chain joins TRBV12-3 or TRBV12-4 and TRBJ1-2; no clear D gene. The CDR3 is 14 amino acids. V was trimmed by 1 base and J by 2 bases, leaving 8 bases between them. DNA of the CDR3: TGTGCCAGCAGTTTAGGGGCAACGAACTATGGCTACACCTTC. As protein: CASSLGATNYGYTF.

This clonotype was seen more than once but under ten times. V gene TRBV20-1 combines with J gene TRBJ2-1; TRBD2 aligns across 10 bases. CDR3 length: 17 residues. V lost 4 bases to trimming and J lost 3 bases; unmatched junction nucleotides: 12. CDR1 is DFQATT and CDR2 is SNEGSKA in the germline V gene (reference sequence). The CDR3 region is CSATSTGTSEIYNEQFF. The CDR3 nucleotides are TGCAGTGCTACCTCCACCGGGACTAGCGAAATCTACAATGAGCAGTTCTTC.

The CDR3 nucleotides are TGTGCCAGCAGGACCCCCCTAGGTATTCAGTACTTC. Protein product: CASRTPLGIQYF. The gene calls are TRBV27 and TRBJ2-4; no reliable D call. Per the germline V gene, CDR1 is MNHEY and CDR2 is SMNVEV (reference sequence). The CDR3 consists of 12 residues. The V end was cut by 6 bases, the J end by 10 bases, with 13 bases between.

This clonotype was found many times. V usage is TRBV11-2 and J usage is TRBJ2-2, with 9 bases matching TRBD2. V shed 3 bases and J 6 bases; nucleotides not matched to a gene: 5. CDR1 is SGHAT, CDR2 FQNNGV, per germline. The CDR3 runs to 15 residues. CDR3 residues: CASSFSGSEAGELFF. Here the CDR3 DNA reads TGTGCCAGCAGCTTTAGCGGGAGTGAAGCCGGGGAGCTGTTTTTT.

A note on this clonotype: The CDR3 ends on some other residue instead of the conserved phenylalanine or tryptophan, so this is likely a read error. The CDR3 sequence: CAGSETSFRGNTEAFL. For the CDR3, the DNA is TGTGCCGGCAGTGAAACGTCATTTCGGGGAAACACTGAAGCTTTCCTT. This sequence joins TRBV2 and TRBJ1-1; D call uncertain. Germline CDR1 and CDR2: SNHLY and FYNNEI. The CDR3 consists of 16 residues.

Comment on this clonotype: With a much larger clone just one base away, this may be a read error. V and J are TRBV4-2 and TRBJ2-1; 9 bases map to TRBD1. Germline CDR1 LGHNA, CDR2 YNFKEQ. This CDR3 has 14 residues. The CDR3 DNA sequence: TGTGCCAGCAGCCAAGCGGGACAGGGCAATGAGCAGCTCTTC. Amino acid sequence: CASSQAGQGNEQLF.

This chain uses TRBV3-1 with TRBJ2-2, with 7 bases lining up with TRBD1. V trimming: 0 bases; J trimming: 3 bases; junction bases outside the gene matches: 7. The CDR3 has 17 residues. Germline V lookup: CDR1 LGHDT, CDR2 YNNKEL (reference sequence). The DNA for the CDR3 is TGTGCCAGCAGCCAAGACAGGGGGTTGATTGACACCGGGGAGCTGTTTTTT. Protein sequence: CASSQDRGLIDTGELFF.

In its sample, this clonotype was seen many times. This sequence joins TRBV7-2 and TRBJ1-6; 7 bases align to TRBD1. The CDR3 spans 15 residues. Unmatched junction bases numbered 5, after V lost 0 bases and J lost 9 bases. CDR1 is SGHTA and CDR2 is FQGNSA in the germline V gene. The CDR3 sequence is CASSLATGEVSPLHF. The CDR3, as DNA: TGTGCCAGCAGCTTAGCTACAGGGGAGGTTTCACCCCTCCACTTT.

Many counts were recorded for this clonotype. This chain connects TRBV28 to TRBJ2-2; D might be TRBD2 (6 bases). The CDR3 totals 16 residues. Trimming left V 6 bases short and J 7 bases short, with 21 bases between. CDR1 and CDR2 (germline): MDHEN, SYDVKM. The CDR3 DNA reads TGTGCCAGCAGGGTGGGGGGTACAATCGACGGCGGGGAGCTGTTTTTT. Translated, it gives CASRVGGTIDGGELFF.

Concerning this clonotype: One end of the junction fails to match germline, which may point to a read error. This chain links TRBV10-2 with TRBJ2-7; 11 bases map to TRBD2. Germline CDR1 and CDR2: WSHSY and SAAADI. This CDR3 has 14 residues. CDR3 amino acids: CTSRELAGVFEQYF. The CDR3 region has the DNA TGCACCAGCAGGGAACTAGCGGGAGTCTTCGAGCAGTACTTC.

CDR3 loop: CASRQGGERYEQYF. CDR3 bases: TGTGCCAGCAGGCAGGGGGGGGAACGGTACGAGCAGTACTTC. The rearrangement links TRBV7-2 to TRBJ2-7, with D perhaps given as TRBD1 or TRBD2 (7 bases each). The CDR3 sequence is 14 residues long. V lost 6 bases and J lost 4, with 16 bases in between. Per germline, CDR1 SGHTA and CDR2 FQGNSA.

This clonotype was observed many times. The J gene is TRBJ1-1, the V gene TRBV11-2; tentative D call: TRBD1 (5 bases). V lost 6 bases, J lost 2 bases, and 10 bases lay in between. Germline CDR1 reads SGHAT; CDR2 reads FQNNGV. CDR3 length: 13 residues. The CDR3 spells CASRPTGNTEAFF. CDR3 sequence (DNA): TGTGCCAGCAGGCCTACAGGAAACACTGAAGCTTTCTTT. Full variable domain (missing parts from reference TRBV11-2 and TRBJ1-1): EAGVAQSPRYKIIEKRQSVAFWCNPISGHATLYWYQQILGQGPKLLIQFQNNGVVDDSQLPKDRFSAERLKGVDSTLKIQPAKLEDSAVYLCASRPTGNTEAFFGQGTRLTVV.

In its sample, this clonotype was seen a few times. The rearrangement joins TRBV30 to TRBJ1-5; 9 bases line up with TRBD1. CDR1 is GTSNPN, CDR2 SVGIG, per germline (reference sequence). Unmatched junction bases numbered 10, after V lost 1 base and J lost 6 bases. This CDR3 region has 16 residues. The CDR3 spells CAWSGGRTGVSQPQHF. CDR3 sequence (DNA): TGTGCCTGGAGTGGCGGGAGGACAGGGGTAAGTCAGCCCCAGCATTTT. The entire variable domain, with the rest obtained from reference TRBV30 and TRBJ1-5, is as follows: SQTIHQWPATLVQPVGSPLSLECTVEGTSNPNLYWYRQAAGRGLQLLFYSVGIGQISSEVPQNLSASRPQDRQFILSSKKLLLSDSGFYLCAWSGGRTGVSQPQHFGDGTRLSIL.

The table lists this clonotype with many counts. The chain uses TRBV11-2 and TRBJ2-5, with TRBD1 as a possible D gene (6 bases). The germline gives CDR1 SGHAT, CDR2 FQNNGV. Deletions cut 3 bases from V and 1 base from J, with 9 bases between. This CDR3 contains 14 residues. The CDR3 DNA sequence: TGTGCCAGCAGCTTCAACAGGGTCCAAGAGACCCAGTACTTC. Translated, it gives CASSFNRVQETQYF. Together with reference TRBV11-2 and TRBJ2-5, the CDR3 gives the full variable domain: EAGVAQSPRYKIIEKRQSVAFWCNPISGHATLYWYQQILGQGPKLLIQFQNNGVVDDSQLPKDRFSAERLKGVDSTLKIQPAKLEDSAVYLCASSFNRVQETQYFGPGTRLLVL.

V is TRBV20-1 and J is TRBJ2-3; no firm D call. The germline V and J ends were trimmed by 5 bases and 0 bases, with 15 bases remaining between them. The CDR3 has 15 residues. Germline V gene sequence: CDR1 DFQATT, CDR2 SNEGSKA (reference sequence). The CDR3 DNA follows: TGCAGTGCTCCCGAAACCGGTCCTAGCACAGATACGCAGTATTTT. Translated: CSAPETGPSTDTQYF.

Only a few counts were recorded for this clonotype. This chain links TRBV12-5 with TRBJ2-1; 8 bases are shared with TRBD1. This CDR3 is 15 amino acids long. The V gene end was trimmed by 1 base and the J gene end by 5 bases; junction bases not matched to a gene: 4. Germline V lookup: CDR1 LGHNT, CDR2 FRNRAP. This chain's CDR3 is CASGLGTGPHNEQFF. The CDR3 DNA reads as TGTGCTAGTGGTTTGGGGACAGGGCCGCACAATGAGCAGTTCTTC.

This chain uses TRBV20-1 with TRBJ2-7, with a tentative D call TRBD2 (7 bases). V was clipped by 1 base and J by 0 bases, with 16 bases between them. Germline CDR1 reads DFQATT; CDR2 reads SNEGSKA (reference sequence). The CDR3 runs to 16 residues. The CDR3 DNA follows: TGCAGTGCTAGAGGCGGTGGGAGGGGGAGCTCCTACGAGCAGTACTTC. This translates into CSARGGGRGSSYEQYF.

The chain carries TRBV19 and TRBJ2-5; 7 positions match TRBD1. The CDR3 runs to 14 residues. Trimming at V came to 5 bases and at J to 8 bases, leaving 11 bases not matched to a gene. CDR1 is LNHDA, CDR2 SQIVND, per germline (reference sequence). The CDR3 region is CASSETGIRETQYF. The CDR3 nucleotides are TGTGCCAGTAGTGAGACAGGGATAAGAGAAACCCAGTACTTC.

There are many counts of this clonotype. The chain carries TRBV7-2 and TRBJ1-1; no clear D gene. Germline V lookup: CDR1 SGHTA, CDR2 FQGNSA. Trimming removed 5 bases from V and 2 bases from J, with 9 bases in between. The CDR3 sequence is 13 residues long. The CDR3 sequence: CASSKNPNTEAFF. CDR3 DNA sequence: TGTGCCAGCAGCAAGAATCCTAACACTGAAGCTTTCTTT.

The chain links TRBV20-1 to TRBJ2-2; 7 bases fit TRBD2. CDR1 and CDR2 from the germline V gene are DFQATT and SNEGSKA (reference sequence). V lost 1 base, J lost 1 base, and 3 bases stayed unmatched. The CDR3 is 15 residues long. The CDR3 sequence: CSARVAGVNTGELFF. In DNA, the CDR3 is TGCAGTGCTAGAGTGGCGGGAGTGAACACCGGGGAGCTGTTTTTT.